One and the same sample provided the 4 T cell receptor beta chains below, sequenced in a study of T cells in localized non-small cell lung cancer. Measured with immunoSEQ multiplex PCR; TCRdb has only the in-frame clones, and not every one. This sample carries approximately 1,200 clones, 27% of them seen once, and the ten largest clones take 30% to 45%. The material was normal lung tissue next to the tumor, obtained before any cancer treatment. Receptor source: a male donor at least 60 years old with stage II squamous cell lung carcinoma.

This clone has only one observation. The V and J genes are TRBV28 and TRBJ2-3; D perhaps matches TRBD1 (5 bases). CDR3 length: 15 amino acids. Germline assignment: CDR1 MDHEN and CDR2 SYDVKM. The V end lost 3 bases, the J end lost 2 bases, and 12 bases lay between the germline ends. The DNA of the CDR3 is TGTGCCAGCAGTTTGCCGTCAGGGCTCACAGATACGCAGTATTTT. This translates into CASSLPSGLTDTQYF. Based on the CDR3 plus reference TRBV28 and TRBJ2-3, the full variable domain is DVKVTQSSRYLVKRTGEKVFLECVQDMDHENMFWYRQDPGLGLRLIYFSYDVKMKEKGDIPEGYSVSREKKERFSLILESASTNQTSMYLCASSLPSGLTDTQYFGPGTRLTVL.

This chain connects TRBV18 to TRBJ2-2; D is unclear. This CDR3 region has 14 residues. Germline lookup yields CDR1 KGHSH and CDR2 LQKENI. V lost 3 bases, J lost 2 bases, and 7 bases lay in between. The CDR3: CASSPQTNTGELFF. The CDR3 DNA reads as TGTGCCAGCTCACCGCAAACCAACACCGGGGAGCTGTTTTTT.

This chain joins TRBV14 and TRBJ2-1, with TRBD1 matching 8 bases. The V segment lost 10 bases and the J segment 7 bases; nucleotides outside the gene matches: 15. CDR1 and CDR2 (germline): SGHDN, FVKESK. The length of the CDR3 is 15 residues. The CDR3 protein is CATEPGQEPSNEQFF. Written as DNA, the CDR3 is TGTGCCACCGAACCGGGACAGGAGCCTAGTAATGAGCAGTTCTTC.

The rearrangement links TRBV18 to TRBJ2-1; 15 nucleotides line up with TRBD2. CDR3 length equals 18 residues. Germline V CDR1 and CDR2: KGHSH, LQKENI. With V trimmed by 4 bases and J by 3 bases, 7 bases remained unmatched. CDR3 amino acids: CASSRGLAGGRNYNEQFF. In nucleotides, the CDR3 is TGTGCCAGCTCACGGGGACTAGCGGGGGGCCGAAACTACAATGAGCAGTTCTTC.